This T cell receptor (beta chain) is drawn from a study of blood T cell repertoires in COVID-19. Profiling relied on immunoSEQ multiplex PCR, and the TCRdb table lists in-frame clones only, not all of them. The sample lists 120,000 or so clones, approximately 90% occurring once. CDR1 and CDR2 (germline): SGHNT, YENEEA. The V end was cut by 3 bases, the J end by 5 bases, with 10 bases between. CDR3 length: 13 residues. The origin of this receptor is a man aged 45-65 years with acute or convalescent COVID-19. Sequencing was performed on peripheral blood. The V and J genes are TRBV11-3 and TRBJ1-1, with D unclear. The CDR3 bases are TGTGCCAGCAGCTTCGGGGTGCGTACTGAAGCTTTCTTT. This sequence encodes CASSFGVRTEAFF.